Reported below is one T cell receptor (beta chain). This clone was recorded a few times. The target of this receptor is not known. No quality values exist for individual bases; no much larger clone is one base distant. The data were obtained in a study of blood T cell repertoires in COVID-19 (dated by TCRdb to the early 2020s). Background on the whole study: Samples from collaborators originated in the United States, Italy and Spain and spanned both the acute and convalescent phases of COVID-19. The prospective study material was composed of cDNA or gDNA derived from T cells, B-cell-depleted T cells, or PBMCs. Subjects who had been exposed to COVID-19, were actively infected with it, or had recovered from it provided the deeply sampled blood TCRbeta repertoires that made up the dataset. The repertoires were released in a freely available public database intended as a resource for research on the immune response to SARS-CoV-2. Samples came from the ongoing ImmuneRACE study (first 160 participants) plus 1,254 subjects from 6 global collaborators. Sample metadata almost always included a de-identified subject ID, COVID-19 status, age in years and sex. HLA class I and class II types, where available, came from metadata supplied by the sample provider rather than from assay-based typing. Here is what the overall study found, with its caveats: How much clinical and demographic metadata was included differed by source and by participant, and the metadata was provided uncurated.

Enrolling through a virtual design, the prospective study's participants ranged in age from roughly 18 to 95 years and lived across approximately 25 United States geographic areas. Cohort assignment in the prospective study relied on participant-reported clinical history from a screening survey and a study questionnaire. ImmuneRACE Cohort 3 recovered participants were defined by two consecutive negative NP/OP PCR tests, healthcare professional clearance, or symptom resolution. In the prospective study, mobile phlebotomists collected whole blood, serum and a nasopharyngeal or oropharyngeal swab from each participant. Participants in the prospective study had the option to provide additional blood draws and questionnaires over an approximately 2-month period. Prospective study blood samples were shipped either frozen or at room temperature before DNA extraction. The germline V gene specifies MRHNA as CDR1 and SNTAGT as CDR2. V is cut back by 3 bases and J by 2 bases, with 6 bases in the junction unmatched. CDR3 length: 16 amino acids, cysteine to phenylalanine. The entry retains the CDR3 DNA only, 48 bases that are in frame from base 1.

The immunoSEQ Assay, a bias-controlled multiplex PCR, was used to amplify TCRbeta CDR3 regions from genomic DNA. The study's own analysis went as follows. Nucleated cell counts per sample were estimated from amplification of reference gene primers within the assay. To quantify the absolute abundance of each unique TCRbeta CDR3 rearrangement, sequence reads were collapsed and filtered. For each sample, productive Simpson clonality was calculated as the square root of Simpson's diversity index across productive rearrangements. TCRdb took this table from immuneACCESS and kept in-frame rearrangements with V and J called. Such tables lack part of the clones; where checked against another copy, unresolved V genes explain under half of the gap, and the rest is unexplained. The V and J calls and clone size are taken from that table; D and trimming were inferred from the DNA. The sample table contains hundreds of thousands of clones; only one count was recorded for about 82% of them. Jointly, the top ten make up approximately 2.1% of the sample.

This chain joins TRBV6-4 to TRBJ2-3; 9 middle bases align to TRBD2. The sequence was obtained from a woman in her forties or fifties who had recovered from COVID-19. Material: PBMCs or T cells enriched from blood (not recorded which). The nucleotide sequence is given as TGTGCCAGCAGTGAGGCCGCGGGGGGGCCCACAGATACGCAGTATTTT. Translated, it gives CASSEAAGGPTDTQYF.